This passage covers 12 T cell receptor beta chains from one sample sequenced in a study of T cell changes during pregnancy in multiple sclerosis. The protocol was immunoSEQ multiplex PCR, while the TCRdb copy is restricted to in-frame clones and leaves out a portion. The repertoire holds tens of thousands of clones, 92% seen once, with approximately 0.15% in the top ten. Sequencing used CD4+ T cells from peripheral blood mononuclear cells, obtained after pregnancy. The receptors were gathered from a female donor in good health, enrolled as a control in a pregnancy study.

The chain joins TRBV27 to TRBJ1-2, with TRBD1 matching over 7 bases. The CDR3 is made up of 14 amino acids. Germline CDR1 reads MNHEY; CDR2 reads SMNVEV (reference sequence). The ends lost 5 bases at V and 8 bases at J; junction bases unmatched: 11. CDR3 sequence: CASSPTLGGRGYTF. DNA for the CDR3: TGTGCCAGCAGTCCTACGCTAGGGGGCAGGGGCTACACCTTC.

This rearrangement joins TRBV9 to TRBJ2-2; 8 nucleotides match TRBD1. The ends lost 2 bases at V and 6 bases at J; junction bases unmatched: 12. CDR1 is SGDLS and CDR2 is YYNGEE in the germline V gene. The length of the CDR3 is 17 residues. The CDR3, as DNA: TGTGCCAGCAGCGTCACCTCAGGGGGCCTGGGCTCCGGGGAGCTGTTTTTT. Translated, it gives CASSVTSGGLGSGELFF. Drawing the rest from reference TRBV9 and TRBJ2-2, the complete variable domain is DSGVTQTPKHLITATGQRVTLRCSPRSGDLSVYWYQQSLDQGLQFLIQYYNGEERAKGNILERFSAQQFPDLHSELNLSSLELGDSALYFCASSVTSGGLGSGELFFGEGSRLTVL.

The chain couples TRBV18 to TRBJ2-6; TRBD1 might be the D (7 bases). With 5 bases removed from V and 2 bases from J, the gap between germline ends came to 19 bases. This CDR3 spans 18 amino acids. CDR1 is KGHSH and CDR2 is LQKENI in the germline V gene. For the CDR3, the DNA is TGTGCCAGCTCAACCCAGGAGGCAGGGGGGCCTGGGGCCAACGTCCTGACTTTC. The encoded protein is CASSTQEAGGPGANVLTF. The full variable domain, its missing parts supplied by reference TRBV18 and TRBJ2-6, is NAGVMQNPRHLVRRRGQEARLRCSPMKGHSHVYWYRQLPEEGLKFMVYLQKENIIDESGMPKERFSAEFPKEGPSILRIQQVVRGDSAAYFCASSTQEAGGPGANVLTFGAGSRLTVL.

In the case of this clone: Other DNA sequences within the sample encode an identical CDR3. The V gene is TRBV5-4, the J gene TRBJ1-6, with D possibly TRBD1 on 5 matching bases. The CDR3 loop spans 14 amino acids. Germline CDR1 reads SGHNT; CDR2 reads YYREEE (reference sequence). The ends were cut back, 1 base at V and 6 bases at J, with 8 bases in the middle. The CDR3 DNA follows: TGTGCCAGCAGCTTGAGGCAGGGTAATTCACCCCTCCACTTT. Amino acid sequence: CASSLRQGNSPLHF.

The V and J genes are TRBV5-1 and TRBJ1-5; 7 positions agree with TRBD1. V was pared by 4 bases and J by 4 bases, with 8 bases of the junction left unmatched. The CDR3 is 15 amino acids. Germline CDR1 and CDR2: SGHRS and YFSETQ. CDR3 sequence (DNA): TGCGCCAGCAGCCTGGGGGACAGAAAAAATCAGCCCCAGCATTTT. It specifies CASSLGDRKNQPQHF.

Only one count was recorded for this clone. The V gene is TRBV5-1, the J gene TRBJ2-3; 7 bases are shared with TRBD2. Trimming took 0 bases from V and 2 from J; bases not matched to a gene: 6. Germline CDR1 is SGHRS and CDR2 is YFSETQ. This CDR3 contains 16 residues. CDR3 region: CASSLGGAGNTDTQYF. CDR3 bases: TGCGCCAGCAGCTTGGGTGGAGCGGGAAACACAGATACGCAGTATTTT.

This rearrangement joins TRBV7-9 to TRBJ1-5; tentatively, D is TRBD1 (6 bases). In germline, CDR1 is SEHNR, CDR2 FQNEAQ (reference sequence). The CDR3 length is 15 residues. Trimming pared 5 bases from V and 0 bases from J, leaving 11 bases between. CDR3 amino acids: CASSTGQPSNQPQHF. In nucleotides, the CDR3 is TGTGCCAGCAGCACCGGACAGCCTAGCAATCAGCCCCAGCATTTT.

This chain uses TRBV7-8 with TRBJ2-2, with D possibly TRBD1 on 7 matching bases. The germline V gene encodes CDR1 SGHVS and CDR2 FQNEAQ. Trimming pared 5 bases from V and 4 bases from J, leaving 17 bases between. The CDR3 runs 16 residues. The CDR3 sequence: CASSLRGQGGTGELFF. CDR3 nucleotide sequence: TGTGCCAGCAGCCTCCGGGGGCAGGGGGGCACCGGGGAGCTGTTTTTT. The variable domain in full, with the rest retrieved from reference TRBV7-8 and TRBJ2-2, is GAGVSQSPRYKVAKRGQDVALRCDPISGHVSLFWYQQALGQGPEFLTYFQNEAQLDKSGLPSDRFFAERPEGSVSTLKIQRTQQEDSAVYLCASSLRGQGGTGELFFGEGSRLTVL.

The chain combines TRBV9 with TRBJ2-7; TRBD2 matches 12 bases. Germline V gene data show CDR1 as SGDLS and CDR2 as YYNGEE. J gave up 1 base and V 2 bases, and 4 bases lay outside the gene matches. This CDR3 spans 16 amino acids. In nucleotides, the CDR3 is TGTGCCAGCAGCGTGGCTAGCGGGGGGGATTCCTACGAGCAGTACTTC. Amino acid sequence: CASSVASGGDSYEQYF.

The chain is built from TRBV4-2 and TRBJ2-1; no clear D gene. V was clipped by 1 base and J by 12 bases, with 10 bases between them. Germline-derived CDR1 and CDR2 are LGHNA and YNFKEQ. There are 12 residues in the CDR3. The CDR3 nucleotides are TGTGCCAGCAGCCAAGGCCGCGTCCGGCAGTTCTTC. This encodes CASSQGRVRQFF.

This chain joins TRBV4-1 and TRBJ2-6; 11 bases map to TRBD1. Germline V gene lookup returns CDR1 MGHRA and CDR2 YSYEKL. The junction had 2 bases not matched to a gene; V was cut back by 4 bases and J by 0 bases. This CDR3 is 17 amino acids long. The CDR3 sequence is CASSLGQGDSGANVLTF. CDR3 bases: TGCGCCAGCAGCCTGGGACAGGGGGACTCTGGGGCCAACGTCCTGACTTTC.

The chain uses TRBV7-8 and TRBJ1-1; D gene uncertain. CDR1 and CDR2 from the germline V gene are SGHVS and FQNEAQ. The CDR3 loop spans 11 amino acids. CDR3 in DNA: TGTGCGTTGCGGCAGATCACTGAAGCTTTCTTT. Protein: CALRQITEAFF.